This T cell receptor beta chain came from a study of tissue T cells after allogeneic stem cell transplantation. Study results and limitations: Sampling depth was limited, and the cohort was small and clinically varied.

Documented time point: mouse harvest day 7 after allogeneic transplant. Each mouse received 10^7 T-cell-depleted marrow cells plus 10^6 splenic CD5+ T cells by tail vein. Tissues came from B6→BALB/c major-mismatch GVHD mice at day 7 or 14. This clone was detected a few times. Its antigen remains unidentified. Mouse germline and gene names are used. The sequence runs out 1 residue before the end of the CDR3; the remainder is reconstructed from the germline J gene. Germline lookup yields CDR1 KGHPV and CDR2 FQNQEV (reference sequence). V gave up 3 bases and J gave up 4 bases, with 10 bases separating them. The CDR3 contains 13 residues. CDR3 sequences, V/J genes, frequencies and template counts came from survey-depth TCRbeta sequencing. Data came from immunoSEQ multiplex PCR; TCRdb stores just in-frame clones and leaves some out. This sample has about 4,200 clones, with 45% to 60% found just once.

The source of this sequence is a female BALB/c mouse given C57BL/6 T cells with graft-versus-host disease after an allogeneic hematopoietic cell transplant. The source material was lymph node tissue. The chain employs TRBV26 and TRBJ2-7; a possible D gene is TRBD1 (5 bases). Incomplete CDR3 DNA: TGTGCCAGCAGTCTTGGACAAATATATGAACAGTAC. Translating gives CASSLGQIYEQY. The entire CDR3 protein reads CASSLGQIYEQYF.